The 5 T cell receptor beta chains below were found in one sample sequenced in a study of T cells in Graves' hyperthyroidism and ophthalmopathy. There were TCR beta CDR3 regions amplified from RNA transcripts. The study used the HTBI primer set for a first-round RT-PCR of the TCR CDR3. Each CDR3 protein gets one entry after TCRdb re-called the multiplex PCR reads with MiXCR. Here the sample spans around 300,000 distinct CDR3 sequences, roughly an eighth being singletons. Sequenced material: blood. The receptors come from a woman aged 40 to 50 with Graves' hyperthyroidism.

This clonotype was detected ten times or more. The chain uses TRBV5-6 and TRBJ1-4; TRBD1 is a possible D gene (6 bases). The ends were cut back, 5 bases at V and 6 bases at J, with 14 bases in the middle. Germline CDR1 and CDR2: SGHDT and YYEEEE. This CDR3 region has 14 residues. The DNA of the CDR3 is TGTGCCAGCAGTTTCCCGGGACACGATGAAAAACTGTTTTTT. This gives the protein CASSFPGHDEKLFF.

This clonotype was seen many times. The chain uses TRBV6-1 and TRBJ2-4; D is possibly TRBD1 (6 bases). Trimming stripped 7 bases from V and 0 bases from J, with 16 bases between. CDR3 length equals 16 residues. Germline V gives CDR1 MNHNS, CDR2 SASEGT. CDR3 in amino acids: CASILGSGEAKNIQYF. The CDR3 DNA follows: TGTGCCAGCATCCTAGGTTCAGGGGAAGCCAAAAACATTCAGTACTTC.

This rearrangement joins TRBV9 to TRBJ2-1, with TRBD1 matching over 7 bases. The CDR3 is 14 amino acids. V lost 4 bases, J lost 8 bases, and 9 bases stayed unmatched. Per the germline V gene, CDR1 is SGDLS and CDR2 is YYNGEE. The CDR3 DNA reads TGTGCCAGCAGCTTTCGGACAGGTATCGATGAGCAGTTCTTC. Protein sequence: CASSFRTGIDEQFF.

This clonotype was picked up many times. This chain links TRBV3-1 with TRBJ2-5; 13 bases match TRBD2. The V gene's germline CDR1 is LGHDT and CDR2 YNNKEL (reference sequence). CDR3 size: 18 residues. V was pared by 0 bases and J by 5 bases, with 9 bases of the junction left unmatched. This CDR3 is CASSQDRLAGGIGETQYF. The CDR3 DNA reads TGTGCCAGCAGCCAAGATCGACTAGCGGGAGGTATCGGGGAGACCCAGTACTTC.

A few counts support this clonotype. A single base separates this from a much larger clone, so it may be a read error. This sequence joins TRBV28 and TRBJ1-1; D unclear. Germline V gene lookup returns CDR1 MDHEN and CDR2 SYDVKM. CDR3 length: 13 residues. CDR3 DNA: TGTGCCAGCAGTTTATGGGGTAGGACTGAAGCTTCCTTT. This encodes CASSLWGRTEASF.